Only a few counts were recorded for the clone carrying this T cell receptor (beta chain). Its antigen remains unidentified. The CDR3 is 16 residues long. The J segment lost 4 bases and the V segment lost 3 bases, leaving 11 bases of the junction unmatched. Per germline, CDR1 SGHDT and CDR2 YYEEEE. This sample was included in a study of response to subunit inactivated influenza vaccine. General study points: It was the authors' suggestion that each seasonal influenza vaccination recruits few new T cells.

TCRdb independently ran MiXCR on the RT-PCR reads; one entry per CDR3 protein. The sample includes 500,000 to 600,000 distinct CDR3 sequences, around 13% seen only once; the top ten take around 10%. Sequenced here: PBMCs from blood, sampled 12 days after vaccination. The chain employs TRBV5-6 and TRBJ1-1; 8 bases match TRBD1. The clonotype originates from a man in his fifties or sixties who received an inactivated influenza vaccine. The CDR3 sequence: CASSSYQTGAGTEAFF. In DNA form, the CDR3 reads TGTGCCAGCAGCTCATACCAGACAGGGGCGGGCACTGAAGCTTTCTTT.